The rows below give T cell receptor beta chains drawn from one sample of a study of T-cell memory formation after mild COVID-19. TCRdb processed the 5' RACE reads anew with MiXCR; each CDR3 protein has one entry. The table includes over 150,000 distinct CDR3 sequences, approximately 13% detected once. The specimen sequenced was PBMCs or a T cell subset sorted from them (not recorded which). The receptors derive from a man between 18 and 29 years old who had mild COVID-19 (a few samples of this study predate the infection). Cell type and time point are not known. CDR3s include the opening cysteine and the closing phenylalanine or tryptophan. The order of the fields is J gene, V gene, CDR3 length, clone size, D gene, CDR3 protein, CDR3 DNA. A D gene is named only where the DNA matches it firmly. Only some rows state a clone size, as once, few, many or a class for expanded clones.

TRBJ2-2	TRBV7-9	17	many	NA	CASRNWVGRHNTGELFF	TGTGCCAGCCGAAATTGGGTCGGGCGTCACAACACCGGGGAGCTGTTTTTT
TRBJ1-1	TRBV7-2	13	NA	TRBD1	CASRQGMNTEAFF	TGTGCCAGCAGACAGGGGATGAACACTGAAGCTTTCTTT
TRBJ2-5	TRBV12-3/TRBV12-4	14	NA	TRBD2	CASSLSAGVETQYF	TGTGCCAGCAGTTTATCGGCGGGGGTGGAGACCCAGTACTTC
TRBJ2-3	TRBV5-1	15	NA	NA	CASSESEGGEDTQYF	TGCGCCAGCAGCGAGTCAGAAGGGGGTGAAGATACGCAGTATTTT
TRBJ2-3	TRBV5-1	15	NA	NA	CASSPDGQGGDTQYF	TGCGCCAGCAGCCCGGACGGACAGGGAGGGGATACGCAGTATTTT
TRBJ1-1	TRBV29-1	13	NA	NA	CSAQRGADTEAFF	TGCAGCGCCCAACGGGGGGCTGACACTGAAGCTTTCTTT
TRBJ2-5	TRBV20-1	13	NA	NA	CSAEGQIQETQYF	TGCAGTGCCGAAGGACAGATTCAAGAGACCCAGTACTTC
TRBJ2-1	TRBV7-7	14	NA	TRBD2	CASSHGTSGNEQFF	TGTGCCAGCAGCCACGGGACTAGCGGTAATGAGCAGTTCTTC
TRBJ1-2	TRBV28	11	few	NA	CASSLFDGYTF	TGTGCCAGCAGCCTCTTTGATGGCTACACCTTC
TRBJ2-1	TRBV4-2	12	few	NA	CASSQGGGEQFF	TGTGCCAGCAGCCAAGGGGGCGGTGAGCAGTTCTTC
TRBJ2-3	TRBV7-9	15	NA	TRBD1	CASSFLTGKGDTQYF	TGTGCCAGCAGCTTCCTGACAGGGAAAGGAGATACGCAGTATTTT
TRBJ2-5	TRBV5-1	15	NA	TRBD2	CASSLAGVTRETQYF	TGCGCCAGCAGCTTAGCGGGGGTCACCAGGGAGACCCAGTACTTC
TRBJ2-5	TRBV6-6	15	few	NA	CASSYSTLGQETQYF	TGTGCCAGCAGTTACTCTACACTAGGGCAGGAGACCCAGTACTTC
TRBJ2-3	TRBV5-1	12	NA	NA	CASSWAEDTQYF	TGCGCCAGCAGCTGGGCGGAAGATACGCAGTATTTT
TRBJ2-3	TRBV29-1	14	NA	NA	CSVEGGGHGDTQYF	TGCAGCGTCGAGGGGGGGGGGCATGGAGATACGCAGTATTTT
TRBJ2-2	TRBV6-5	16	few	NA	CASSYSGGGDTGELFF	TGTGCCAGCAGTTACTCGGGAGGAGGGGACACCGGGGAGCTGTTTTTT
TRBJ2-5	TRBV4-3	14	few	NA	CASSQGGQGETQYF	TGCGCCAGCAGCCAAGGCGGGCAGGGAGAGACCCAGTACTTC
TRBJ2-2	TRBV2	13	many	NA	CASSRQYTGELFF	TGTGCCAGCAGTAGACAGTACACCGGGGAGCTGTTTTTT
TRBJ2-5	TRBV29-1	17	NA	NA	CSVERRMGAVRVETQYF	TGCAGCGTTGAAAGAAGGATGGGGGCCGTAAGAGTAGAGACCCAGTACTTC
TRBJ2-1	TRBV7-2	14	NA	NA	CASTTGWGPNEQFF	TGTGCCAGCACCACGGGCTGGGGGCCTAATGAGCAGTTCTTC
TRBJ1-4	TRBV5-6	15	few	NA	CASSLWAATNEKLFF	TGTGCCAGCAGCTTGTGGGCAGCAACTAATGAAAAACTGTTTTTT
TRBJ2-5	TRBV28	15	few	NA	CASSNRVPYQETQYF	TGTGCCAGCAGTAACAGGGTTCCGTACCAAGAGACCCAGTACTTC
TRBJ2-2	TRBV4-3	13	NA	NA	CASSQEDTGELFF	TGCGCCAGCAGCCAAGAGGACACCGGGGAGCTGTTTTTT
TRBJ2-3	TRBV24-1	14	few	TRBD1	CATSGGGQPDTQYF	TGTGCCACCAGTGGTGGGGGACAGCCAGATACGCAGTATTTT
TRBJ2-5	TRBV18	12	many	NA	CASSMYQETQYF	TGTGCCAGCTCAATGTACCAAGAGACCCAGTACTTC
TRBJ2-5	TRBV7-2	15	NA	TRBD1	CASSRKRTGEETQYF	TGTGCCAGCAGCCGAAAGCGGACAGGAGAAGAGACCCAGTACTTC
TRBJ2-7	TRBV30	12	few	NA	CAWSVDRYEQYF	TGTGCCTGGAGTGTGGATCGATACGAGCAGTACTTC
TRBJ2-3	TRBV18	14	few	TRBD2	CASSQGLATDTQYF	TGTGCCAGCTCACAAGGACTAGCGACAGATACGCAGTATTTT
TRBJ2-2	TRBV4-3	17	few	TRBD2	CASSQDLLAGNTGELFF	TGCGCCAGCAGCCAAGATCTACTAGCGGGGAACACCGGGGAGCTGTTTTTT